This T cell receptor (beta chain) is drawn from a study of blood T cell repertoires in COVID-19. Overall study: Sites in the United States, Italy and Spain provided acute and convalescent COVID-19 samples. Sample material is recorded as cDNA or gDNA derived from T cells, B-cell-depleted T cells, or PBMCs.

The CDR3 covers 14 residues. Trimming stripped 5 bases from V and 4 bases from J, with 11 bases between. CDR1 and CDR2 from the germline V gene are LNHDA and SQIVND (reference sequence). Authors' methods: Reference gene primer amplification gave estimated nucleated cell counts. The repertoire was sequenced with immunoSEQ multiplex PCR; TCRdb's copy has only in-frame clones and lacks some. V and J calls and clone size are copied from that table; D and trimming were computed from the DNA. The sample consists of more than 100,000 clones, roughly 90% of them appearing once. The chain links TRBV19 to TRBJ1-4, with D possibly TRBD1 on 6 matching bases. This sequence was found in a man aged 45-60 years with active or convalescent COVID-19. Sequences were obtained from peripheral blood. The CDR3: CASSGQSLNEKLFF. The DNA for the CDR3 is TGTGCCAGTAGTGGACAGAGCCTTAATGAAAAACTGTTTTTT.